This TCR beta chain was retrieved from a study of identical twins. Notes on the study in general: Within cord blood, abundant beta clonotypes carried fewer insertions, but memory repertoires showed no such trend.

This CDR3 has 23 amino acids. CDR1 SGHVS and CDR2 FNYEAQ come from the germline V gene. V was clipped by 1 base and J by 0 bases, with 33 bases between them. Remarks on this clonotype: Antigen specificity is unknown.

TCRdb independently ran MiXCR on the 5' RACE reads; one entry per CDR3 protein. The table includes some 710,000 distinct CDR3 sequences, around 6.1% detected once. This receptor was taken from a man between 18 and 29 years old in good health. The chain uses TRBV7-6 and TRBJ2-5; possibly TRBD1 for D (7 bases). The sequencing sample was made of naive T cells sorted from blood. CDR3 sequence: CASSLETGTAGFELHLYQETQYF. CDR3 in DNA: TGTGCCAGCAGCTTAGAAACCGGGACAGCGGGTTTTGAGCTTCATTTGTACCAAGAGACCCAGTACTTC.